A selection of T cell receptor beta chains follows, all from one sample in a study of T cells in Graves' hyperthyroidism and ophthalmopathy. Using its own MiXCR run on the multiplex PCR reads, TCRdb lists one record per CDR3 protein. This table has approximately 700,000 distinct CDR3 sequences, roughly 15% appearing once. Sequenced: blood. The receptors shown here come from a young man with Graves' hyperthyroidism. CDR3s include the opening cysteine and the closing phenylalanine or tryptophan. A D gene is named only where the DNA matches it firmly. Clone sizes are given selectively: once, few, many, or a class where the clone is expanded.

CDR3 length | D gene | J gene | V gene | clone size | CDR3 DNA | CDR3 protein
15 | TRBD1 | TRBJ1-5 | TRBV20-1 | . | TGCAGTGCTAGGTACAGGGGGCGAGCGGATCAGCCCCAGCATTTT | CSARYRGRADQPQHF
16 | . | TRBJ1-4 | TRBV28 | few | TGTGCCAGCAGTCGCCCCCGGTACTCAACTAATGAAAAACTGTTTTTT | CASSRPRYSTNEKLFF
14 | . | TRBJ1-5 | TRBV6-1 | . | TGTGCCAGCCACAGTGGGGATAGCAATCAGCCCCAGCATTTT | CASHSGDSNQPQHF
15 | . | TRBJ2-5 | TRBV6-6 | many | TGTGCCAGCAGTTACTCGAATTCCGTTTGGGAGACCCAGTACTTC | CASSYSNSVWETQYF
16 | TRBD1 | TRBJ1-1 | TRBV5-1 | . | TGCGCCAGCAGCCCCGAGACAGGGGGCGCGGGCACTGAAGCTTTCTTT | CASSPETGGAGTEAFF
16 | . | TRBJ2-2 | TRBV5-4 | . | TGTGCCAGCAGCCGCGGCCAGGGAAGTAGCACCGGGGAGCTGTTTTTT | CASSRGQGSSTGELFF
15 | . | TRBJ1-1 | TRBV28 | many | TGTGCCAGCAGTAATCGGGCCCCCCAAGGCGCTGAAGCTTTCTTT | CASSNRAPQGAEAFF
15 | . | TRBJ2-7 | TRBV28 | many | TGTGCCAGCAGTTTACGTCCACAGCTCCTCTACGAGCAGTACTTC | CASSLRPQLLYEQYF
14 | . | TRBJ1-3 | TRBV7-8 | . | TGTGCCAGCAGCCTGGGATTTTCTGGAAACACCATATATTTT | CASSLGFSGNTIYF
14 | TRBD1 | TRBJ2-3 | TRBV5-6 | many | TGTGCCAGCAGCTCCGGACAGGACACAGATACGCAGTATTTT | CASSSGQDTDTQYF
15 | . | TRBJ1-2 | TRBV15 | few | TGTGCCACCAGCAGAGATTTGACAGATAACTATGGCTACACCTTC | CATSRDLTDNYGYTF
16 | . | TRBJ2-3 | TRBV12-3/TRBV12-4 | many | TGTGCCAGCAGTTCCCCTCGGGCCCCTAGCACAGATACGCAGTATTTT | CASSSPRAPSTDTQYF
14 | . | TRBJ2-5 | TRBV28 | few | TGTGCCAGCAGTTTCCAAAACCCATGGCAGACCCAGTACTTC | CASSFQNPWQTQYF
16 | TRBD2 | TRBJ2-5 | TRBV19 | . | TGTGCCAGTAGTCAACTCTTAGCGGGGATCCAAGAGACCCAGTACTTC | CASSQLLAGIQETQYF
15 | . | TRBJ2-5 | TRBV10-3 | few | TGTGCCATCAGTGAGTCTCCGGCAGTGCGAGAGACCCAGTACTTC | CAISESPAVRETQYF
14 | . | TRBJ1-2 | TRBV6-1 | many | TGTGCCAGCAGAGCCGGGGGAGGAGAGAGCGGCTACACCTTC | CASRAGGGESGYTF
13 | . | TRBJ2-7 | TRBV28 | many | TGTGCCAGCAGCTCGGCTTCCGGAGGCGAGCAGTACTTC | CASSSASGGEQYF
18 | TRBD2 | TRBJ2-1 | TRBV28 | many | TGTGCCAGCAGTTTATTCGGGAGGGGGAGTTTCTCCTACAATGAGCAGTTCTTC | CASSLFGRGSFSYNEQFF
16 | TRBD1 | TRBJ2-5 | TRBV29-1 | many | TGCAGCGTTGATACCGTCCAAACAGGGGTGCAAGAGACCCAGTACTTC | CSVDTVQTGVQETQYF
10 | . | TRBJ2-7 | TRBV20-1 | once | TGCAGTGCTATGGGCTACGGGCAGTACTTC | CSAMGYGQYF
15 | TRBD2 | TRBJ2-2 | TRBV27 | . | TGTGCCAGCAGGTCGGGACTAGCGGGGTCGGGGGAGCTGTTTTTT | CASRSGLAGSGELFF
12 | . | TRBJ1-2 | TRBV29-1 | few | TGCAGCGTCGATACTCCTAACTATGGCTACACCTTC | CSVDTPNYGYTF
14 | . | TRBJ1-1 | TRBV5-4 | once | TGTGCCAGCAGCTTGGCCATATTGGGCACTGAAGCTTTCTTT | CASSLAILGTEAFF
13 | . | TRBJ1-6 | TRBV20-1 | . | TGCAGTGGGAAGATGACATCCAATTCACCCCTCCACTTT | CSGKMTSNSPLHF
16 | TRBD2 | TRBJ2-5 | TRBV7-2 | many | TGTGCCAGCAGCTTAGCGCACGTGGGAGGGCAAGAGACCCAGTACTTC | CASSLAHVGGQETQYF
17 | . | TRBJ1-5 | TRBV4-1 | . | TGCGCCAGCAGCCAAGATCTAACAGGGAGGGTAAATCAGCCCCAGCATTTT | CASSQDLTGRVNQPQHF
11 | . | TRBJ2-7 | TRBV20-1 | many | TGCAGTGCACAAGGCGGGGACGAGCAGTACTTC | CSAQGGDEQYF
15 | . | TRBJ2-3 | TRBV11-3 | many | TGTGCCAGCAGCTTAGCTTTCAGAGACACAGATACGCAGTATTTT | CASSLAFRDTDTQYF
16 | TRBD2 | TRBJ2-5 | TRBV20-1 | few | TGCAGTGCTAGAGATATCCTAGCGGACCCTCCAGGGACCCAGTACTTC | CSARDILADPPGTQYF
17 | . | TRBJ2-5 | TRBV20-1 | . | TGCAGTGCTAGAGATAAGGGGGGACAGAGGGCCTGGTTGACCCAGTACTTC | CSARDKGGQRAWLTQYF
12 | TRBD1 | TRBJ1-2 | TRBV28 | many | TGTGCCAGCCTGACAGGGGTTCATGGCTACACCTTC | CASLTGVHGYTF
17 | TRBD2 | TRBJ2-3 | TRBV7-2 | . | TGTGCCAGCAGCTTAGGAGGTCTAGCGGGAGGAGGAGATACGCAGTATTTT | CASSLGGLAGGGDTQYF
16 | TRBD1 | TRBJ1-6 | TRBV3-1 | . | TGTGCCAGCAGCCCGGGACAGGGGGTTTGGAATTCACCCCTCCACTTT | CASSPGQGVWNSPLHF
14 | . | TRBJ2-4 | TRBV20-1 | . | TGCAGTGCTAGAGGGGACTTAGCCAAAAACATTCAGTACTTC | CSARGDLAKNIQYF
14 | . | TRBJ2-5 | TRBV20-1 | many | TGCAGTGCTAGTCCACTGATTACCCAAGAGACCCAGTACTTC | CSASPLITQETQYF
13 | . | TRBJ1-5 | TRBV20-1 | many | TGCAGTGCTAGTCTGTCTAGCAATCAGCCCCAGCATTTT | CSASLSSNQPQHF
14 | . | TRBJ1-2 | TRBV27 | many | TGTGCCAGCAGTTCCTCCCGAGAGATCTATGGCTACACCTTC | CASSSSREIYGYTF
14 | . | TRBJ2-3 | TRBV18 | many | TGTGCCAGCTCACCGGTACAGGGAACAGATACGCAGTATTTT | CASSPVQGTDTQYF
14 | . | TRBJ2-3 | TRBV20-1 | few | TGCAGTGCTAGTTTGCGGTCATACACAGATACGCAGTATTTT | CSASLRSYTDTQYF
14 | . | TRBJ2-5 | TRBV28 | few | TGTGCCAGCAGTTTACGACAGCGCGGCGAGACCCAGTACTTC | CASSLRQRGETQYF
16 | TRBD2 | TRBJ2-3 | TRBV11-2 | many | TGTGCCAGCAGCTTGCTAGCGGGAGGAGCCTTTGATACGCAGTATTTT | CASSLLAGGAFDTQYF
12 | . | TRBJ2-2 | TRBV7-9 | . | TGTGCCAGCTTGAAGATCACCGGGGAGCTGTTTTTT | CASLKITGELFF
11 | . | TRBJ1-4 | TRBV20-1 | many | TGCAGTGCCCGGATCGGTGAAAAACTGTTTTTT | CSARIGEKLFF
13 | . | TRBJ2-7 | TRBV20-1 | many | TGCAGTGCTAGTGGGCAGGGGCCCCTCGAGCAGTACTTC | CSASGQGPLEQYF